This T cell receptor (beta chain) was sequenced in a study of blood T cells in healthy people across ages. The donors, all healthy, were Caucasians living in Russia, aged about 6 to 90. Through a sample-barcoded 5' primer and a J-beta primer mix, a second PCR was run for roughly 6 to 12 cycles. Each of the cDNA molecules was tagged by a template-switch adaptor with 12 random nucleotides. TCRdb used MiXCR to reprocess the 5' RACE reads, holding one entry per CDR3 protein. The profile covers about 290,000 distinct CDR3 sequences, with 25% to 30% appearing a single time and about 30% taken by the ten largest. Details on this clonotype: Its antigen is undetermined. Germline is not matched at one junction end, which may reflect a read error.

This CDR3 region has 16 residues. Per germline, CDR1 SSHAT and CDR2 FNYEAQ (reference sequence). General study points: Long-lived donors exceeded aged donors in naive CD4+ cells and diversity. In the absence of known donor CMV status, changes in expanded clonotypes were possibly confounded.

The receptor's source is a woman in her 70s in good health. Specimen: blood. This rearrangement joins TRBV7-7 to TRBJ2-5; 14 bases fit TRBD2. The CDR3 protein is CASSLGLAGAKETQYF. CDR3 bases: TGTGCTAGCAGCTTGGGACTAGCGGGAGCTAAAGAGACCCAGTACTTC.